This passage covers 28 T cell receptor beta chains from one sample sequenced in a study of beta chain features in type 1 diabetes. Isolated RNA was reverse transcribed in full, so expressed TCRB transcripts were sequenced. Measured with immunoSEQ multiplex PCR; TCRdb has only the in-frame clones, and not every one. This sample carries roughly 400,000 clones, roughly 13% of them seen once, and the ten largest clones take roughly 0.036%. The sequencing sample was made of naive CD4+ T cells from blood. Receptors were obtained from a man between 25 and 39 years old in good health.

This clone has only a few counts. The same CDR3 arises from other DNA sequences in this sample as well. The chain recombines TRBV6-6 with TRBJ2-5; D is unresolved. The V and J ends lost 2 bases and 4 bases respectively, with 2 bases between them. The CDR3 is 11 amino acids. Germline V gene sequence: CDR1 MNHNY, CDR2 SVGAGI (reference sequence). CDR3 in amino acids: CASSYGETQYF. In DNA, the CDR3 is TGTGCCAGCAGTTACGGAGAGACCCAGTACTTC.

The CDR3 coding sequence is TGCGCCAGCGGGGAAAGAACCTACGAGCAGTACTTC. Translating it yields CASGERTYEQYF. V is TRBV10-2 and J is TRBJ2-7, with unresolved D. In germline, CDR1 is WSHSY, CDR2 SAAADI. This CDR3 region has 12 residues. With 8 bases removed from V and 2 bases from J, the gap between germline ends came to 10 bases.

The chain links TRBV15 to TRBJ2-5; 9 nucleotides agree with TRBD1. This CDR3 is 19 amino acids long. Per the germline V gene, CDR1 is LNHNV and CDR2 is YYDKDF (reference sequence). V shed 0 bases, J shed 5 bases, and the junction held 16 bases outside the gene matches. The CDR3 protein is CATSRETQKIQGALETQYF. CDR3 bases: TGTGCCACCAGCAGAGAAACCCAAAAAATACAGGGGGCGTTGGAGACCCAGTACTTC.

This clone was counted between two and nine times. The V and J genes are TRBV9 and TRBJ2-1, with D possibly being TRBD2 (5 bases). Per germline, CDR1 SGDLS and CDR2 YYNGEE. V lost 0 bases and J 10 bases, leaving 11 bases between the germline ends. The length of the CDR3 is 13 residues. The CDR3, as DNA: TGTGCCAGCAGCGTAGATGACTACCGCGAGCAGTTCTTC. Translation: CASSVDDYREQFF.

This clone was seen just once. The chain recombines TRBV6-5 with TRBJ2-1; 8 nucleotides agree with TRBD2. The CDR3 has 16 amino acids. The germline V gene has CDR1 MNHEY and CDR2 SVGAGI. V gave up 2 bases and J gave up 4 bases; unmatched junction bases: 7. CDR3 region: CASSYLSGRRYNEQFF. CDR3 DNA sequence: TGTGCCAGCAGTTACCTGAGCGGGAGAAGGTACAATGAGCAGTTCTTC.

This clone came up many times. The chain employs TRBV30 and TRBJ1-1; D unresolved. This CDR3 has 13 residues. The V end was cut by 1 base, the J end by 1 base, with 7 bases between. Germline V lookup: CDR1 GTSNPN, CDR2 SVGIG (reference sequence). CDR3 amino acids: CAWSAAGNTEAFF. In DNA form, the CDR3 reads TGTGCCTGGAGTGCGGCAGGGAACACTGAAGCTTTCTTT. The complete variable domain, with remaining parts taken from reference TRBV30 and TRBJ1-1, reads SQTIHQWPATLVQPVGSPLSLECTVEGTSNPNLYWYRQAAGRGLQLLFYSVGIGQISSEVPQNLSASRPQDRQFILSSKKLLLSDSGFYLCAWSAAGNTEAFFGQGTRLTVV.

There are a few counts of this clone. The CDR3 coding sequence is TGTGCCAGCAGCTTGACCGTCTCCTACGAGCAGTACTTC. Residues: CASSLTVSYEQYF. The chain recombines TRBV5-8 with TRBJ2-7; D gene ambiguous. CDR3 length equals 13 residues. Per the germline V gene, CDR1 is SGHTS and CDR2 is YDEGEE. V lost 1 base and J 0 bases, leaving 5 bases between the germline ends.

The table lists this clone with many counts. The chain couples TRBV14 to TRBJ2-1, with a weak D call TRBD2 (5 bases). Germline loops: CDR1 SGHDN, CDR2 FVKESK. The CDR3 extends over 13 amino acids. Trimming removed 0 bases from V and 8 bases from J, with 8 bases in between. This chain's CDR3 is CASSQDLADEQFF. The CDR3 nucleotides read TGTGCCAGCAGCCAAGATCTAGCAGATGAGCAGTTCTTC.

The chain couples TRBV11-1 to TRBJ2-4, with D tentatively TRBD2 (5 bases). V lost 5 bases, J lost 1 base, and 9 bases lay in between. Germline V CDR1 and CDR2: SGHAT, FQDESV (reference sequence). The CDR3 covers 14 residues. This chain's CDR3 is CASSEGGAKNIQYF. DNA of the CDR3: TGTGCCAGCAGCGAGGGTGGGGCCAAAAACATTCAGTACTTC.

This clone has just a few counts. The chain uses TRBV13 and TRBJ2-1, with TRBD2 matching 11 bases. The germline CDR1 and CDR2 sequences are PRHDT and FYEKMQ (reference sequence). The CDR3 loop spans 15 amino acids. The trim removed 5 bases at V and 5 bases at J, leaving 5 bases unmatched. The CDR3 here is CASSLSGRDHNEQFF. In DNA form, the CDR3 reads TGTGCCAGCAGCCTTAGCGGGAGGGATCACAATGAGCAGTTCTTC.

This clone was detected only a few times. This rearrangement joins TRBV27 to TRBJ1-1; 7 bases are shared with TRBD1. With V trimmed by 6 bases and J by 0 bases, 16 bases remained unmatched. CDR1 and CDR2 from the germline V gene are MNHEY and SMNVEV (reference sequence). The CDR3 loop spans 18 amino acids. CDR3 DNA sequence: TGTGCCAGCAGACGGAGGAATTGGGACAGCCCCATGAACACTGAAGCTTTCTTT. It encodes CASRRRNWDSPMNTEAFF.

The gene calls are TRBV10-3 and TRBJ1-1; 7 nucleotides match TRBD1. With V trimmed by 6 bases and J by 2 bases, 3 bases remained unmatched. CDR1 is ENHRY and CDR2 is SYGVKD in the germline V gene. The CDR3 extends over 13 amino acids. The CDR3 coding sequence is TGTGCCATCAGGGGGACAGCAAACACTGAAGCTTTCTTT. This encodes CAIRGTANTEAFF.

This clone occurred a few times. V is TRBV18 and J is TRBJ2-7; D remains unclear. The CDR3 loop spans 14 amino acids. Germline-derived CDR1 and CDR2 are KGHSH and LQKENI. The ends were cut back, 1 base at V and 7 bases at J, with 14 bases in the middle. CDR3 sequence (DNA): TGTGCCAGCTCACCACGCTCTCCCGCCGGGGAGCAGTACGTC. Its protein product is CASSPRSPAGEQYV.

V usage is TRBV11-2 and J usage is TRBJ2-3, with 13 bases fitting TRBD2. The germline gives CDR1 SGHAT, CDR2 FQNNGV. V was pared by 5 bases and J by 4 bases, with 6 bases of the junction left unmatched. The CDR3 totals 16 residues. The CDR3 reads CASSPGLAGAADTQYF. DNA of the CDR3: TGTGCCAGCAGCCCCGGACTAGCGGGAGCCGCAGATACGCAGTATTTT.

This clone was detected only a few times. The J gene is TRBJ2-1, the V gene TRBV18, with D perhaps TRBD2 (5 bases). The CDR3 sequence is 19 residues long. V dropped 4 bases and J dropped 6 bases, with 28 bases sitting between them. Germline V lookup: CDR1 KGHSH, CDR2 LQKENI. CDR3 in DNA: TGTGCCAGCTCACTTCTCCTAGTTCCTAAAACTAGGACGGGCAATGAGCAGTTCTTC. Its protein product is CASSLLLVPKTRTGNEQFF.

The chain carries TRBV4-2 and TRBJ2-1; D is ambiguous. Trimming cost V 0 bases and J 0 bases, with 12 bases left between them. Germline values: CDR1 LGHNA, CDR2 YNFKEQ. The CDR3 runs 17 residues. CDR3 in amino acids: CASSQDQTRSSYNEQFF. The CDR3 DNA is TGTGCCAGCAGCCAAGATCAGACAAGGAGCTCCTACAATGAGCAGTTCTTC.

V is TRBV7-6 and J is TRBJ2-1; TRBD1 is a possible D gene (5 bases). Germline assignment: CDR1 SGHVS and CDR2 FNYEAQ. Trimming removed 5 bases from V and 10 bases from J, with 12 bases in between. This CDR3 has 12 residues. The CDR3 coding sequence is TGTGCCAGCAGCACCGGAAGGGGAGAGCAGTTCTTC. This encodes CASSTGRGEQFF.

The rearrangement links TRBV5-6 to TRBJ2-7, with 12 nucleotides matching TRBD2. In germline, CDR1 is SGHDT, CDR2 YYEEEE. The CDR3 loop spans 15 amino acids. The J segment lost 6 bases and the V segment lost 4 bases, leaving 8 bases of the junction unmatched. DNA for the CDR3: TGTGCCAGCAGCACCGGACTAGCGGGACAAACCGAGCAGTACGTC. This codes for CASSTGLAGQTEQYV.

The V and J genes are TRBV21-1 and TRBJ2-7; the table assigns TRBD2, which was not confirmed against the DNA. TRBV21-1 is recorded as a pseudogene. This CDR3 contains 16 residues. The CDR3 is CASSNRLAGGSYEQYV. CDR3 bases: TGTGCCAGCAGCAACCGACTAGCGGGAGGCTCCTACGAGCAGTACGTC.

This sequence joins TRBV20-1 and TRBJ1-1; D is undetermined. V was pared by 2 bases and J by 8 bases, with 9 bases between. This CDR3 contains 11 residues. CDR1 and CDR2 (germline): DFQATT, SNEGSKA (reference sequence). The CDR3 DNA follows: TGCAGTGCTAGAAACATGAGGGAAGCTTTCTTT. It codes for CSARNMREAFF.

V usage is TRBV18 and J usage is TRBJ2-3, with 7 nucleotides matching TRBD2. Germline loops: CDR1 KGHSH, CDR2 LQKENI. V dropped 4 bases and J dropped 3; count of bases not matched to a gene: 4. The CDR3 contains 14 residues. In DNA, the CDR3 is TGTGCCAGCTCACTCAGCGGGGTTACAGATACGCAGTATTTT. Translated, it gives CASSLSGVTDTQYF.

V is TRBV7-9 and J is TRBJ2-2, with TRBD2 as a possible D gene (5 bases). The CDR3 contains 15 residues. Germline CDR1 is SEHNR and CDR2 is FQNEAQ (reference sequence). Between the trimmed V and J ends, which lost 2 bases and 5 bases, there was a span of 12 bases. CDR3 in amino acids: CASSLSEGLTGELFF. The CDR3 DNA reads as TGTGCCAGCAGCTTAAGTGAGGGTTTGACCGGGGAGCTGTTTTTT.

V is TRBV4-1 and J is TRBJ2-3; 8 bases are a match to TRBD2. CDR3 size: 15 residues. Germline CDR1 and CDR2: MGHRA and YSYEKL. Unmatched junction bases numbered 13, after V lost 4 bases and J lost 10 bases. The CDR3 here is CASSPERVGLGAQYF. CDR3 in DNA: TGCGCCAGCAGCCCTGAACGGGTGGGACTAGGAGCGCAGTATTTT.

CDR3 sequence reads: CASSQRAWDRVASGANVLTF. In nucleotides, the CDR3 is TGTGCCAGCAGCCAAAGGGCGTGGGACAGGGTGGCCTCTGGGGCCAACGTCCTGACTTTC. The chain combines TRBV4-2 with TRBJ2-6; 9 nucleotides match TRBD1. J lost 0 bases, V lost 2 bases, and 11 bases had no gene match. This CDR3 is 20 amino acids long. The germline gives CDR1 LGHNA, CDR2 YNFKEQ.

This chain joins TRBV10-3 and TRBJ1-2; D is unclear. CDR1 is ENHRY, CDR2 SYGVKD, per germline. Trimming took off 2 bases at V and 0 bases at J, with 7 bases between the two ends. The CDR3 consists of 14 residues. This CDR3 reads CAISEQSSNYGYTF. CDR3 nucleotides: TGTGCCATCAGTGAGCAGAGCTCTAACTATGGCTACACCTTC.

There are a few counts of this clone. The gene calls are TRBV5-1 and TRBJ1-6; D call uncertain. CDR3 length: 16 amino acids. CDR1 is SGHRS and CDR2 is YFSETQ in the germline V gene. Trimming removed 0 bases at V and 5 bases at J, with 12 bases between. Here the CDR3 reads CASSLVGGGNNSPLHF. CDR3 nucleotide sequence: TGCGCCAGCAGCTTGGTGGGAGGCGGGAATAATTCACCCCTCCACTTT.

The DNA of the CDR3 is TGTGCCTGGAGGCAGCGGGGACGCCCCGGGGAGCTGTTTTTT. It encodes CAWRQRGRPGELFF. The chain couples TRBV30 to TRBJ2-2, with 7 bases matching TRBD2. Looked up from germline, CDR1 is GTSNPN and CDR2 is SVGIG (reference sequence). With 3 bases clipped from V and 6 bases from J, the junction kept 7 bases outside the gene matches. This CDR3 is 14 amino acids long.

The gene calls are TRBV21-1 and TRBJ2-7; no check of the table's D call, TRBD1, against the DNA was made. TRBV21-1 is labeled a pseudogene. This CDR3 region has 14 residues. The CDR3 loop reads CASSETVSSYEQYV. For the CDR3, the DNA is TGTGCCAGCAGCGAGACAGTTTCCTCTTACGAGCAGTACGTC.